Shown below are 24 T cell receptor beta chains from a single sample sequenced in a study of T cells after yellow fever vaccination. TCRdb independently ran MiXCR on the 5' RACE reads; one entry per CDR3 protein. This table holds over 250,000 distinct CDR3 sequences, about 5.2% found once. This material consisted of CD4+ T cells sorted from PBMCs, taken on the day of the yellow fever booster vaccination. The receptor set was obtained from a man between 18 and 29 years old who received the YFV17D yellow fever vaccine.

This clonotype has just a few counts. The J gene is TRBJ1-4, the V gene TRBV7-6; D is possibly TRBD1 (5 bases). V was shortened by 3 bases and J by 6 bases, with 17 bases between the two germline ends. CDR3 length: 16 amino acids. CDR1 and CDR2 from the germline V gene are SGHVS and FNYEAQ. The CDR3 nucleotides read TGTGCCAGCAGCTTGAGCCCCGGGGGGTCATATGAAAAACTGTTTTTT. This gives the protein CASSLSPGGSYEKLFF.

The chain recombines TRBV5-1 with TRBJ2-5; maybe TRBD1 (6 bases). CDR1 is SGHRS and CDR2 is YFSETQ in the germline V gene. Between the trimmed V and J ends, which lost 4 bases and 4 bases, there was a span of 14 bases. CDR3 size: 14 residues. The CDR3 DNA follows: TGCGCCAGCAGCGGGGAGCGAGGGGGAGAGACCCAGTACTTC. Encoded protein: CASSGERGGETQYF. Supplemented by reference TRBV5-1 and TRBJ2-5, the full variable domain reads KAGVTQTPRYLIKTRGQQVTLSCSPISGHRSVSWYQQTPGQGLQFLFEYFSETQRNKGNFPGRFSGRQFSNSRSEMNVSTLELGDSALYLCASSGERGGETQYFGPGTRLLVL.

This clonotype was observed once. This chain connects TRBV7-2 to TRBJ2-7; TRBD1 might be the D (6 bases). CDR1 and CDR2 (germline): SGHTA, FQGNSA. Trimming shortened V by 1 base and J by 5 bases, and 12 bases separated the two germline ends. The CDR3 runs to 14 residues. For the CDR3, the DNA is TGTGCCAGCAGCTTAGTACAGGGAGTCCACGAGCAGTACTTC. Residues: CASSLVQGVHEQYF.

There are a few counts of this clonotype. This rearrangement joins TRBV25-1 to TRBJ2-5; 8 bases match TRBD1. This CDR3 is built from 17 residues. V gave up 1 base and J gave up 5 bases; unmatched junction bases: 12. The germline V gene encodes CDR1 MGHDK and CDR2 SYGVNS. The CDR3 is CASSESQGAGGLETQYF. The CDR3 nucleotides read TGTGCCAGCAGTGAATCGCAGGGGGCCGGCGGTCTTGAGACCCAGTACTTC.

This clonotype was observed many times. This chain connects TRBV7-2 to TRBJ2-6, with TRBD2 matching 11 bases. V was clipped by 5 bases and J by 2 bases; unmatched bases: 5. Germline CDR1 is SGHTA and CDR2 is FQGNSA. This CDR3 contains 17 residues. The CDR3 loop reads CASSLFSGGAGANVLTF. Here the CDR3 DNA reads TGTGCCAGCAGCCTCTTTAGCGGGGGGGCTGGGGCCAACGTCCTGACTTTC.

The sample holds many counts of this clonotype. V usage is TRBV29-1 and J usage is TRBJ2-7; D possibly corresponds to TRBD2 (6 bases). The germline CDR1 and CDR2 sequences are SQVTM and ANQGSEA. Between the trimmed V and J ends, which lost 3 bases and 6 bases, there was a span of 15 bases. The CDR3 extends over 13 amino acids. CDR3 sequence: CSVELIGGLEQYV. DNA for the CDR3: TGCAGCGTTGAGTTAATAGGAGGGCTCGAGCAGTACGTC.

Many counts were recorded for this clonotype. This chain uses TRBV6-2 or TRBV6-3 with TRBJ2-1; the match to TRBD2 covers 11 bases. Germline trimming cut 2 bases from V and 2 bases from J; bases unmatched to any gene: 2. The CDR3 has 16 residues. Germline loops: CDR1 MNHEY, CDR2 SVGEGT. CDR3 sequence: CASSYLAGGTYNEQFF. The DNA for the CDR3 is TGTGCCAGCAGTTACCTAGCGGGGGGTACCTACAATGAGCAGTTCTTC.

This chain joins TRBV9 and TRBJ1-2; TRBD1 might be the D (6 bases). From germline, CDR1 is SGDLS and CDR2 YYNGEE. This CDR3 is 13 amino acids long. V lost 5 bases and J 2 bases, leaving 10 bases between the germline ends. The CDR3 DNA reads TGTGCCAGCAGACCGGACAGAAACTATGGCTACACCTTC. This translates into CASRPDRNYGYTF.

The chain has TRBV6-1 and TRBJ1-2; D is uncertain. Trimming removed 3 bases at V and 4 bases at J, with 12 bases between. Germline V CDR1 and CDR2: MNHNS, SASEGT. The CDR3 has 14 amino acids. The CDR3 DNA reads TGTGCCAGCAGTGAGGAGTTCCGGGTCTATGGCTACACCTTC. Translating gives CASSEEFRVYGYTF.

The chain is built from TRBV18 and TRBJ2-2; possibly TRBD1 for D (6 bases). V lost 8 bases and J 5 bases, leaving 12 bases between the germline ends. This CDR3 has 13 amino acids. The germline gives CDR1 KGHSH, CDR2 LQKENI. CDR3 loop: CASTYRATGELFF. CDR3 bases: TGTGCCAGCACCTACAGGGCAACCGGGGAGCTGTTTTTT.

This clonotype occurred many times. The chain recombines TRBV7-9 with TRBJ1-2; D may be TRBD1 (6 bases). Germline V gene sequence: CDR1 SEHNR, CDR2 FQNEAQ (reference sequence). Deletions cut 1 base from V and 0 bases from J, with 9 bases between. The CDR3 spans 15 residues. The CDR3 protein is CASSLVGTPNYGYTF. CDR3 coding DNA: TGTGCCAGCAGCTTAGTTGGGACACCTAACTATGGCTACACCTTC.

This clonotype has at least ten counts. The genes are TRBV15 and TRBJ1-2; D is unclear. The CDR3 loop spans 16 amino acids. In germline, CDR1 is LNHNV, CDR2 YYDKDF (reference sequence). V was clipped by 0 bases and J by 7 bases, with 18 bases between them. CDR3 DNA sequence: TGTGCCACCAGCAGAGATCTGGGAGTGGGTTTAAGTGGCTACACCTTC. Translation: CATSRDLGVGLSGYTF.

This clonotype was observed at least ten times. The genes are TRBV12-3 or TRBV12-4 and TRBJ1-2; possibly TRBD1 for D (5 bases). Between the trimmed V and J ends, which lost 5 bases and 8 bases, there was a span of 15 bases. This CDR3 contains 13 residues. The CDR3 DNA sequence: TGTGCCAGCAGTCCGCCGACAGTCAGCGGCTACACCTTC. Translation gives CASSPPTVSGYTF.

The chain has TRBV6-2 or TRBV6-3 and TRBJ1-5, with D unclear. The CDR3 contains 13 residues. Germline CDR1 is MNHEY and CDR2 is SVGEGT. Trimming cost V 6 bases and J 7 bases, with 13 bases left between them. The CDR3 reads CASRLWPDQPQHF. The CDR3 DNA follows: TGTGCCAGCAGGCTGTGGCCCGACCAGCCCCAGCATTTT.

The chain carries TRBV12-3 or TRBV12-4 and TRBJ1-2; no reliable D call. V lost 6 bases, J lost 0 bases, and 8 bases lay in between. CDR3 length: 13 residues. The CDR3 region is CASRSTANYGYTF. The CDR3 DNA follows: TGTGCCAGCAGATCGACGGCTAACTATGGCTACACCTTC.

The sample holds a few counts of this clonotype. The chain joins TRBV2 to TRBJ2-2; possibly TRBD1 for D (6 bases). Germline V gene sequence: CDR1 SNHLY, CDR2 FYNNEI. The V end lost 8 bases, the J end lost 5 bases, and 12 bases lay between the germline ends. The CDR3 has 13 amino acids. In nucleotides, the CDR3 is TGTGCCAGCCTTGCCCAGGGGACCGGGGAGCTGTTTTTT. It yields the protein CASLAQGTGELFF.

The chain has TRBV11-2 and TRBJ1-5; no reliable D call. V shed 1 base and J shed 1 base, with 14 bases lying between them. CDR1 is SGHAT, CDR2 FQNNGV, per germline. The CDR3 spans 17 residues. CDR3 residues: CASSLAARASSNQPQHF. CDR3 bases: TGTGCCAGCAGCTTAGCCGCGAGGGCTTCAAGCAATCAGCCCCAGCATTTT.

This clonotype was found a few times. This sequence joins TRBV18 and TRBJ2-1, with 16 positions matching TRBD2. The germline V gene has CDR1 KGHSH and CDR2 LQKENI. The CDR3 spans 17 residues. J lost 6 bases, V lost 0 bases, and 2 bases had no gene match. The CDR3 protein is CASSPPGLAGGLNEQFF. The DNA of the CDR3 is TGTGCCAGCTCACCACCGGGACTAGCGGGGGGGCTCAATGAGCAGTTCTTC.

The chain combines TRBV4-2 with TRBJ2-7; D unclear. The V gene's germline CDR1 is LGHNA and CDR2 YNFKEQ. The CDR3 covers 15 residues. The germline V and J ends were trimmed by 0 bases and 2 bases, with 11 bases remaining between them. CDR3 in amino acids: CASSQDWAAAYEQYF. CDR3 DNA sequence: TGTGCCAGCAGCCAAGATTGGGCAGCAGCCTACGAGCAGTACTTC.

This clonotype was seen ten or more times. The chain links TRBV4-2 to TRBJ1-1; tentatively, D is TRBD1 (5 bases). Germline-derived CDR1 and CDR2 are LGHNA and YNFKEQ. The CDR3 is 16 residues long. V lost 4 bases and J 4 bases, leaving 19 bases between the germline ends. CDR3 residues: CASSPGGYRKSTEAFF. The CDR3 DNA is TGTGCCAGCAGCCCCGGCGGGTACAGGAAGAGCACTGAAGCTTTCTTT.

This clonotype was seen ten or more times. The rearrangement uses TRBV15 and TRBJ2-7; 9 bases align to TRBD1. Germline loops: CDR1 LNHNV, CDR2 YYDKDF (reference sequence). The CDR3 length is 15 residues. V lost 4 bases and J lost 0; bases outside the gene matches: 4. CDR3: CATSKRDRDSYEQYV. The CDR3 region has the DNA TGTGCCACCAGCAAAAGGGACAGGGACTCCTACGAGCAGTACGTC.

This clonotype appeared many times. The J gene is TRBJ2-1, the V gene TRBV18; maybe TRBD2 (5 bases). Trimming cost V 0 bases and J 0 bases, with 9 bases left between them. Germline loops: CDR1 KGHSH, CDR2 LQKENI. The CDR3 contains 16 residues. CDR3: CASSPPGVPSYNEQFF. In nucleotides, the CDR3 is TGTGCCAGCTCACCACCCGGGGTACCCTCCTACAATGAGCAGTTCTTC. Full variable domain (outside the CDR3, taken from reference TRBV18 and TRBJ2-1): NAGVMQNPRHLVRRRGQEARLRCSPMKGHSHVYWYRQLPEEGLKFMVYLQKENIIDESGMPKERFSAEFPKEGPSILRIQQVVRGDSAAYFCASSPPGVPSYNEQFFGPGTRLTVL.

The chain couples TRBV4-3 to TRBJ1-2; D not certain. The CDR3 totals 14 residues. Germline V lookup: CDR1 LGHNA, CDR2 YSLEER. V was shortened by 4 bases and J by 4 bases, with 13 bases between the two germline ends. The CDR3 loop is CASSPRQDPYGYTF. Written as DNA, the CDR3 is TGCGCCAGCAGCCCTCGGCAGGACCCCTATGGCTACACCTTC.

This rearrangement joins TRBV18 to TRBJ1-2, with a weak D call TRBD1 (5 bases). Germline CDR1 is KGHSH and CDR2 is LQKENI. V shed 3 bases and J shed 4 bases, with 18 bases lying between them. The CDR3 length is 16 residues. CDR3 loop: CASSPGEGRASYGYTF. The CDR3 nucleotides are TGTGCCAGCTCACCCGGCGAGGGACGGGCGAGCTATGGCTACACCTTC. The whole variable domain, filled in from reference TRBV18 and TRBJ1-2, reads NAGVMQNPRHLVRRRGQEARLRCSPMKGHSHVYWYRQLPEEGLKFMVYLQKENIIDESGMPKERFSAEFPKEGPSILRIQQVVRGDSAAYFCASSPGEGRASYGYTFGSGTRLTVV.